Presented here are 10 T cell receptor beta chains from one specimen sequenced in a study of technical replicates of blood from a handful of donors (dated by TCRdb to 2015 to 2018). Library preparation was by the immunoSEQ multiplex PCR assay. TCRdb holds this immuneACCESS table with in-frame rearrangements only. Some clones are missing; in checked studies, unresolved V genes explain under half, and the rest has no known cause. The sample contains fewer than 110,000 clones, 96% of them found a single time. Approximately 0.21% of the sample belongs to the ten largest clones. Sequencing used T cells isolated from PBMCs. All receptors derive from a human donor in good health.

This chain connects TRBV6-5 to TRBJ1-4; no clear D. The CDR3 contains 15 residues. The germline CDR1 and CDR2 sequences are MNHEY and SVGAGI. The V gene lost 0 bases and the J gene lost 0 bases, with 5 bases spanning the gap. The CDR3, as DNA: TGTGCCAGCAGTTACTCACAGCCAACTAATGAAAAACTGTTTTTT. Protein sequence: CASSYSQPTNEKLFF.

This chain joins TRBV27 and TRBJ1-2, with a possible D match to TRBD1 (6 bases). Trimming left V 0 bases short and J 2 bases short, with 10 bases between. The CDR3 consists of 15 residues. Germline V gene lookup returns CDR1 MNHEY and CDR2 SMNVEV (reference sequence). CDR3 sequence: CASSLSKGVNYGYTF. DNA of the CDR3: TGTGCCAGCAGTTTATCGAAGGGGGTGAACTATGGCTACACCTTC.

This chain connects TRBV20-1 to TRBJ2-5; D ambiguous. The CDR3 length is 10 residues. Germline assignment: CDR1 DFQATT and CDR2 SNEGSKA (reference sequence). Deletions cut 3 bases from V and 3 bases from J, with 2 bases between. CDR3 coding DNA: TGCAGTGCTAGTAAAGAGACCCAGTACTTC. It translates to CSASKETQYF.

The rearrangement links TRBV19 to TRBJ2-1; TRBD2 aligns across 12 bases. This CDR3 region has 17 residues. Germline CDR1 reads LNHDA; CDR2 reads SQIVND (reference sequence). V shed 3 bases, J shed 6 bases, and the junction held 9 bases outside the gene matches. The CDR3 DNA is TGTGCCAGTAGTATCTCTAGCGGGAGGGCCTTGGGCAATGAGCAGTTCTTC. Protein sequence: CASSISSGRALGNEQFF.

The chain links TRBV30 to TRBJ1-2, with D perhaps TRBD1 (5 bases). CDR1 and CDR2 (germline): GTSNPN, SVGIG (reference sequence). With 2 bases removed from V and 8 bases from J, the gap between germline ends came to 12 bases. The CDR3 runs 12 residues. The CDR3 nucleotides read TGTGCCTGGAGTATCGGGGGAGAGGGCTACACCTTC. Its protein is CAWSIGGEGYTF.

The chain uses TRBV2 and TRBJ2-3; a weak D match, TRBD2 (6 bases). Germline loops: CDR1 SNHLY, CDR2 FYNNEI. This CDR3 region has 13 residues. V was trimmed by 6 bases and J by 2 bases, leaving 9 bases between them. CDR3 loop: CASSGGVTDTQYF. The CDR3 DNA sequence: TGTGCCAGCAGCGGAGGGGTCACAGATACGCAGTATTTT. The variable domain in full, completed from reference TRBV2 and TRBJ2-3, reads EPEVTQTPSHQVTQMGQEVILRCVPISNHLYFYWYRQILGQKVEFLVSFYNNEISEKSEIFDDQFSVERPDGSNFTLKIRSTKLEDSAMYFCASSGGVTDTQYFGPGTRLTVL.

The V gene is TRBV25-1, the J gene TRBJ2-3, with 10 bases that match TRBD2. This CDR3 is built from 15 residues. The germline V gene has CDR1 MGHDK and CDR2 SYGVNS. The trim removed 4 bases at V and 0 bases at J, leaving 1 base unmatched. The CDR3, as DNA: TGTGCCAGCAGTGCGGGACTAGCGAGCACAGATACGCAGTATTTT. This translates into CASSAGLASTDTQYF.

This sequence joins TRBV10-2 and TRBJ1-2; D might be TRBD1 (5 bases). V was pared by 3 bases and J by 6 bases, with 20 bases between. Germline V gives CDR1 WSHSY, CDR2 SAAADI. The CDR3 spans 16 residues. The CDR3 region has the DNA TGCGCCAGCAGTGAACTTCCCAGGGTTTTAGCGGATGGCTACACCTTC. It specifies CASSELPRVLADGYTF.

The chain links TRBV5-1 to TRBJ2-1; possible D gene TRBD1, 5 bases. Trimming removed 0 bases from V and 7 bases from J, with 14 bases in between. The CDR3 totals 15 residues. The germline V gene has CDR1 SGHRS and CDR2 YFSETQ. The CDR3 nucleotides are TGCGCCAGCAGCTTGGTCCAGGGATCCGGGAATGAGCAGTTCTTC. Its protein is CASSLVQGSGNEQFF.

This sequence joins TRBV28 and TRBJ2-2; 11 positions match TRBD2. The CDR3 spans 17 residues. The germline V gene has CDR1 MDHEN and CDR2 SYDVKM. Germline trimming cut 0 bases from V and 6 bases from J; bases unmatched to any gene: 6. DNA of the CDR3: TGTGCCAGCAGTTTATGGAATCTAGCGGGAGGCCCCGGGGAGCTGTTTTTT. Its protein product is CASSLWNLAGGPGELFF.